This TCR beta chain comes out of a study of shared clonotypes between healthy human individuals. Overall study: Plates per donor: three CD4 naive, three CD4 memory, two CD8 naive, one CD8 memory.

TCRdb's copy holds only in-frame clones and misses some; the assay was immunoSEQ multiplex PCR. This table has some 2,100,000 clones, 90% to 97% appearing once. The germline CDR1 and CDR2 sequences are ENHRY and SYGVKD. V dropped 5 bases and J dropped 8 bases, with 10 bases sitting between them. The CDR3 consists of 12 residues. The receptor's source is a young man in good health. The rearrangement links TRBV10-3 to TRBJ2-1; D ambiguous. Sequenced sample: naive CD4+ T cells sorted from blood. Described subset: CD45RA+ positively selected. The CDR3: CAISNPSDEQFF. The CDR3 DNA follows: TGTGCCATCAGTAATCCATCCGATGAGCAGTTCTTC.